A single sample is the source of the 8 T cell receptor beta chains below, sequenced in a study of T-cell memory formation after mild COVID-19. Via MiXCR, TCRdb re-called the 5' RACE reads, giving one row per CDR3 protein. The sample yields 200,000 to 250,000 distinct CDR3 sequences, roughly 15% seen once. Material: PBMCs or a T cell subset sorted from them (not recorded which). The origin of the receptors is a man aged 18 to 30 who had mild COVID-19 (a few samples of this study predate the infection). Cell type and time point are not known.

The rearrangement links TRBV7-6 to TRBJ2-3; 12 positions match TRBD2. This CDR3 comprises 16 residues. Germline-derived CDR1 and CDR2 are SGHVS and FNYEAQ. The ends lost 6 bases at V and 2 bases at J; junction bases unmatched: 6. The CDR3 nucleotides read TGTGCCAGCAGAAAACTAGCGGGGGGTCCCACAGATACGCAGTATTTT. It is translated as CASRKLAGGPTDTQYF.

This clonotype was detected many times. V usage is TRBV24-1 and J usage is TRBJ2-1, with D perhaps TRBD2 (6 bases). Germline loops: CDR1 KGHDR, CDR2 SFDVKD. The germline V and J ends were trimmed by 3 bases and 5 bases, with 7 bases remaining between them. This CDR3 is 13 amino acids long. The CDR3 is CATSDRGNNEQFF. CDR3 bases: TGTGCCACCAGTGATCGGGGGAACAATGAGCAGTTCTTC.

The chain links TRBV4-3 to TRBJ1-2, with 10 bases lining up with TRBD1. Trimming cost V 4 bases and J 4 bases; bases outside gene matches: 6. CDR1 and CDR2 from the germline V gene are LGHNA and YSLEER. The CDR3 consists of 15 residues. In DNA, the CDR3 is TGCGCCAGCAGCCGCGACAGGGGGCTAAGCTATGGCTACACCTTC. It is translated as CASSRDRGLSYGYTF.

This clonotype was recorded a few times. This chain links TRBV7-2 with TRBJ1-5, with 8 bases identical to TRBD1. The ends lost 5 bases at V and 9 bases at J; junction bases unmatched: 12. Germline values: CDR1 SGHTA, CDR2 FQGNSA. This CDR3 is built from 15 residues. CDR3 sequence: CASSPGGRGHGPQHF. The CDR3, as DNA: TGTGCCAGCAGCCCAGGGGGCCGCGGCCATGGGCCCCAGCATTTT.

This clonotype was seen ten or more times. The rearrangement joins TRBV28 to TRBJ2-3, with a weak D call TRBD1 (6 bases). Trimming removed 8 bases at V and 3 bases at J, with 9 bases between. The CDR3 runs to 12 residues. CDR1 and CDR2 from the germline V gene are MDHEN and SYDVKM. The CDR3 loop is CASLQGTDTQYF. CDR3 nucleotide sequence: TGTGCCAGCCTACAGGGTACAGATACGCAGTATTTT.

The chain has TRBV4-3 and TRBJ2-1; TRBD1 agrees at 8 bases. Germline V gene data show CDR1 as LGHNA and CDR2 as YSLEER. J lost 6 bases, V lost 3 bases, and 13 bases had no gene match. This CDR3 spans 17 amino acids. In DNA form, the CDR3 reads TGCGCCAGCAGCCAGACTGACAGGGGCATACCGTTCAATGAGCAGTTCTTC. It encodes CASSQTDRGIPFNEQFF.

The chain links TRBV6-5 to TRBJ1-1; D is possibly TRBD1 (5 bases). The CDR3 runs 13 residues. The germline V gene has CDR1 MNHEY and CDR2 SVGAGI. The ends were cut back, 6 bases at V and 2 bases at J, with 10 bases in the middle. CDR3 DNA sequence: TGTGCCAGCAGACGACAGTTAAACACTGAAGCTTTCTTT. Amino acid sequence: CASRRQLNTEAFF.

A few counts support this clonotype. The chain combines TRBV4-2 with TRBJ2-7, with 7 bases matching TRBD1. Germline V gene data show CDR1 as LGHNA and CDR2 as YNFKEQ. The CDR3 spans 15 residues. V shed 0 bases and J 5 bases; nucleotides not matched to a gene: 7. CDR3 bases: TGTGCCAGCAGCCAAGAGGACAGGTCGTATAACGAGCAGTACTTC. Amino acids: CASSQEDRSYNEQYF.